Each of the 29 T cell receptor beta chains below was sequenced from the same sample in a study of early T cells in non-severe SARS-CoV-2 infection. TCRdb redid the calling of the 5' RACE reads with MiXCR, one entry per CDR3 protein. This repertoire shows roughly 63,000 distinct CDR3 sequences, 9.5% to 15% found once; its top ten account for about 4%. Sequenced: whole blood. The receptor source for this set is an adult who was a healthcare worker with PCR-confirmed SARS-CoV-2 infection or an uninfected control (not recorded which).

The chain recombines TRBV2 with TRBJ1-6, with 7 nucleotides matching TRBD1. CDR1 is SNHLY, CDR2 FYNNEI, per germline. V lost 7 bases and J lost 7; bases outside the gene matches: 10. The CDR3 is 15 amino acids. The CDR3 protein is CASKNRDSLNSPLHF. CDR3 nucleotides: TGTGCCAGCAAGAACCGGGACAGCTTGAATTCACCCCTCCACTTT. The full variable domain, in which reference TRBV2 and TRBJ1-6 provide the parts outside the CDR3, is EPEVTQTPSHQVTQMGQEVILRCVPISNHLYFYWYRQILGQKVEFLVSFYNNEISEKSEIFDDQFSVERPDGSNFTLKIRSTKLEDSAMYFCASKNRDSLNSPLHFGNGTRLTVT.

The CDR3 protein is CASGIIPGPNEQFF. CDR3 DNA sequence: TGTGCCAGCGGAATCATCCCCGGCCCAAATGAGCAGTTCTTC. The chain combines TRBV7-8 with TRBJ2-1; unclear D gene. The germline V and J ends were trimmed by 8 bases and 7 bases, with 18 bases remaining between them. Germline loops: CDR1 SGHVS, CDR2 FQNEAQ. CDR3 size: 14 residues.

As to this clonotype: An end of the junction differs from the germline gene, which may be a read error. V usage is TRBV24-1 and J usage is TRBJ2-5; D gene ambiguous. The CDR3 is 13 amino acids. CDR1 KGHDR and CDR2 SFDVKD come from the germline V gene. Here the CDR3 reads CAASDFGSETQYF. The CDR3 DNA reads TGTGCCGCCAGTGATTTTGGTAGTGAGACCCAGTACTTC.

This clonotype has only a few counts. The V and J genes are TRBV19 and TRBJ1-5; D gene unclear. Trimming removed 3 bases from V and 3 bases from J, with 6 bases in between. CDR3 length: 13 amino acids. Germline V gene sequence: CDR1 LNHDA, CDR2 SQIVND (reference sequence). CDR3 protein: CASSMGNNQPQHF. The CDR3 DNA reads TGTGCCAGTAGTATGGGTAACAATCAGCCCCAGCATTTT.

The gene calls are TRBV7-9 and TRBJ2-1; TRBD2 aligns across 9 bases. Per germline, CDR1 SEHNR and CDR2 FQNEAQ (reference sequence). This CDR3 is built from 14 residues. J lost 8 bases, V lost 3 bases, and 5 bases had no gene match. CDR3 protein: CASSFLAGKDEQFF. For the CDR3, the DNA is TGTGCCAGCAGCTTCCTAGCGGGAAAAGATGAGCAGTTCTTC.

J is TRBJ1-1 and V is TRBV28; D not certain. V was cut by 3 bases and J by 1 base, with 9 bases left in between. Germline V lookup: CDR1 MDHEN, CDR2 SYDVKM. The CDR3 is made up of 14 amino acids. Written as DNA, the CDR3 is TGTGCCAGCAGTTTCGCAGGTTCGAACACTGAAGCTTTCTTT. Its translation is CASSFAGSNTEAFF. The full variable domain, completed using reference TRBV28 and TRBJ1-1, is DVKVTQSSRYLVKRTGEKVFLECVQDMDHENMFWYRQDPGLGLRLIYFSYDVKMKEKGDIPEGYSVSREKKERFSLILESASTNQTSMYLCASSFAGSNTEAFFGQGTRLTVV.

CDR3 sequence: CASSYSKLAEQFF. CDR3 in DNA: TGTGCCAGCAGTTACTCGAAACTAGCGGAGCAGTTCTTC. The V call is TRBV6-6, the J call TRBJ2-1, with TRBD2 matching over 7 bases. This CDR3 region has 13 residues. V lost 0 bases to trimming and J lost 10 bases; unmatched junction nucleotides: 3. Per the germline V gene, CDR1 is MNHNY and CDR2 is SVGAGI (reference sequence).

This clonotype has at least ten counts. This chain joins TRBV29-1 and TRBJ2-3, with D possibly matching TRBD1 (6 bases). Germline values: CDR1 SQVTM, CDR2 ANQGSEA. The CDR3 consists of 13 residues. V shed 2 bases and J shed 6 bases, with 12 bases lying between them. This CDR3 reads CSVERQGIDTQYF. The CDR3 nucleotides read TGCAGCGTTGAACGCCAGGGGATTGATACGCAGTATTTT.

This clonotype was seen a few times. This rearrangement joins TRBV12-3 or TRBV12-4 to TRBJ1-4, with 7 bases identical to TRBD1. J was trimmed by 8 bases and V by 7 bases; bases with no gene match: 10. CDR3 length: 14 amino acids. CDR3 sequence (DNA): TGTGCCAGCACCTCCGGGACAGTGCGGGAAAAACTGTTTTTT. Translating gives CASTSGTVREKLFF.

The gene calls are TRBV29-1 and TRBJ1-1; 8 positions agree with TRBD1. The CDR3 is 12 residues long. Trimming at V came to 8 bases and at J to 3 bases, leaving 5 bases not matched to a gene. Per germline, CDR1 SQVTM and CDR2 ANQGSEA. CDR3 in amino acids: CSFRGQDTEAFF. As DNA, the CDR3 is TGCAGCTTCAGGGGGCAGGACACTGAAGCTTTCTTT.

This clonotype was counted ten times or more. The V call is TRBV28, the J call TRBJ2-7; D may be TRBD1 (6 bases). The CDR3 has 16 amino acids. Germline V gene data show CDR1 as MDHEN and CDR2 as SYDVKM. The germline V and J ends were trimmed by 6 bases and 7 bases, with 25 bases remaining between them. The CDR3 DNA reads TGTGCCAGCAGCCTAGCCCTGGGGGCACAGGCGAGAGAGCAGTACTTC. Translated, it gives CASSLALGAQAREQYF.

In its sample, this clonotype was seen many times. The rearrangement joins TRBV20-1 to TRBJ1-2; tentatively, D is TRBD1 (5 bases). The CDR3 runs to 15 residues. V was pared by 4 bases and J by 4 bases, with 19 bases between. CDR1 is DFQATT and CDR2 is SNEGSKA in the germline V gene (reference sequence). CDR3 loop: CSATRSGDPGYGYTF. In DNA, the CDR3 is TGCAGTGCTACCCGGTCCGGGGACCCCGGCTATGGCTACACCTTC.

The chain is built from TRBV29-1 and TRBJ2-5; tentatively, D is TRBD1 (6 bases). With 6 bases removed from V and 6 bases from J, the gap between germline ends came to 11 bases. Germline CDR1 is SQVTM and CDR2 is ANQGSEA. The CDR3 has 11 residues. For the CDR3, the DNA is TGCAGCGTCGAGAGGGGGAAGACCCAGTACTTC. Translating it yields CSVERGKTQYF.

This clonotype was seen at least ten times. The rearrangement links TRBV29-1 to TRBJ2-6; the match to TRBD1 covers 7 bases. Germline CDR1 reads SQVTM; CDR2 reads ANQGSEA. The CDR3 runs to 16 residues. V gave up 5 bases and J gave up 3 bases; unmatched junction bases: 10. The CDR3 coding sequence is TGCAGCGTTAACCGACAGGGACCGAGTGGGGCCAACGTCCTGACTTTC. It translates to CSVNRQGPSGANVLTF.

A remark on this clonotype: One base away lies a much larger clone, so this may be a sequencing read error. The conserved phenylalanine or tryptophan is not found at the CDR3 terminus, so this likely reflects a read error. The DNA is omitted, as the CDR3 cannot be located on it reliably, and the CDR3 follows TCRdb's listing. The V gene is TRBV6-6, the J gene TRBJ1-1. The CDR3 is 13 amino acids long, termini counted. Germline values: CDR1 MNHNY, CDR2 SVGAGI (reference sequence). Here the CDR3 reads CASELFSGTEVFY.

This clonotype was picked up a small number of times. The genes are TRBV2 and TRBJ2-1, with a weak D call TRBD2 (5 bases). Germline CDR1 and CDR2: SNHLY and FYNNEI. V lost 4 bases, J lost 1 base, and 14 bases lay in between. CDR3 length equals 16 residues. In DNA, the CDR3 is TGTGCCAGCAGTGTCCGGAGGATACGATCCTACAATGAGCAGTTCTTC. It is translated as CASSVRRIRSYNEQFF. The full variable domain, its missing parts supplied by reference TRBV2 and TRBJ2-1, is EPEVTQTPSHQVTQMGQEVILRCVPISNHLYFYWYRQILGQKVEFLVSFYNNEISEKSEIFDDQFSVERPDGSNFTLKIRSTKLEDSAMYFCASSVRRIRSYNEQFFGPGTRLTVL.

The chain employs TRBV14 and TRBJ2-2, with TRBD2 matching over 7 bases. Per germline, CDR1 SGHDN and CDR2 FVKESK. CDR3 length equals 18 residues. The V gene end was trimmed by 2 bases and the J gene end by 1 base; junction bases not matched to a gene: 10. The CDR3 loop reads CASSQNFPGLVNTGELFF. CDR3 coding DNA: TGTGCCAGCAGCCAAAATTTTCCTGGACTAGTGAACACCGGGGAGCTGTTTTTT.

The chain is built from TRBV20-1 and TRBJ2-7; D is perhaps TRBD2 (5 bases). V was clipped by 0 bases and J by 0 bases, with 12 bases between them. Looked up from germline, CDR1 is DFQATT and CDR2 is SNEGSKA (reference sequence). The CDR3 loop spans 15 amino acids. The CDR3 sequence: CSARDVALSSYEQYF. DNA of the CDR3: TGCAGTGCTAGAGATGTAGCGCTGAGCTCCTACGAGCAGTACTTC.

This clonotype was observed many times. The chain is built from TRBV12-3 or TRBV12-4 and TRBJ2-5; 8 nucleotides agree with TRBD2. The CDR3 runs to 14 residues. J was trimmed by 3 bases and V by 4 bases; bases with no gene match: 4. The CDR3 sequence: CASSSRAGEETQYF. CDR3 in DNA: TGTGCCAGCAGTTCCCGAGCGGGAGAAGAGACCCAGTACTTC.

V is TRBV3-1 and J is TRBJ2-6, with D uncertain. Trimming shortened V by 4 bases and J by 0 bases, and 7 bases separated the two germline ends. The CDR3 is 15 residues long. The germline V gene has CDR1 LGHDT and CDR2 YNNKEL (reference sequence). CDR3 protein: CASSLVGSGANVLTF. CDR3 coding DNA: TGTGCCAGCAGCCTGGTGGGCTCTGGGGCCAACGTCCTGACTTTC.

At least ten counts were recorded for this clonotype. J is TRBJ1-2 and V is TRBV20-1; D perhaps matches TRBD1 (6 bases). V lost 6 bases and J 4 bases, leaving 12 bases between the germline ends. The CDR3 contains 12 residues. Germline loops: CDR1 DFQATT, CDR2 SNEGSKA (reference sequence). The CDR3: CSALQGSYGYTF. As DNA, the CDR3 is TGCAGTGCCTTACAGGGCAGCTATGGCTACACCTTC.

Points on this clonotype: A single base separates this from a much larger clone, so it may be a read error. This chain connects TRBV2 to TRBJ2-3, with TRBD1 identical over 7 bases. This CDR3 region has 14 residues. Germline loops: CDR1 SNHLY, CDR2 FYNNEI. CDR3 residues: CASGGQRMTDMQYF. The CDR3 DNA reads TGTGCCAGCGGGGGACAGAGGATGACAGATATGCAGTATTTT. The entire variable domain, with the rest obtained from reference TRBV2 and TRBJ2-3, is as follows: EPEVTQTPSHQVTQMGQEVILRCVPISNHLYFYWYRQILGQKVEFLVSFYNNEISEKSEIFDDQFSVERPDGSNFTLKIRSTKLEDSAMYFCASGGQRMTDMQYFGPGTRLTVL.

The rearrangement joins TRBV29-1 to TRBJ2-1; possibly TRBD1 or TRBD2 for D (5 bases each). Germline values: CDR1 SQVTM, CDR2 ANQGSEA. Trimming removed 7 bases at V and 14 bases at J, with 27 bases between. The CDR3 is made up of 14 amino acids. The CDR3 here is CSASPGRAPPPEFF. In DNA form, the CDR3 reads TGCAGCGCTTCACCGGGACGCGCCCCGCCGCCGGAGTTCTTC.

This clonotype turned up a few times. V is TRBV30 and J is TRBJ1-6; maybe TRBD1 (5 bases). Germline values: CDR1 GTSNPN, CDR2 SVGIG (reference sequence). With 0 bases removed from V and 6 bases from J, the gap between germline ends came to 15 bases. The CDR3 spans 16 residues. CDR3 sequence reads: CAWSVPPARGNSPLHF. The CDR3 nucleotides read TGTGCCTGGAGTGTCCCCCCGGCGAGGGGTAATTCACCCCTCCACTTT.

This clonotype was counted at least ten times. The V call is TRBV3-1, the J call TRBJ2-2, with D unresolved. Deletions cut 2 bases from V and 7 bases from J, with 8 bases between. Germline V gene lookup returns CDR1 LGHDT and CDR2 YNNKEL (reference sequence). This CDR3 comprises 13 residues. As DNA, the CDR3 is TGTGCCAGCAGCCAATTCACGAGCGGGGAGCTGTTTTTT. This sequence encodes CASSQFTSGELFF. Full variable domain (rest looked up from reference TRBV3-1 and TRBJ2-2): DTAVSQTPKYLVTQMGNDKSIKCEQNLGHDTMYWYKQDSKKFLKIMFSYNNKELIINETVPNRFSPKSPDKAHLNLHINSLELGDSAVYFCASSQFTSGELFFGEGSRLTVL.

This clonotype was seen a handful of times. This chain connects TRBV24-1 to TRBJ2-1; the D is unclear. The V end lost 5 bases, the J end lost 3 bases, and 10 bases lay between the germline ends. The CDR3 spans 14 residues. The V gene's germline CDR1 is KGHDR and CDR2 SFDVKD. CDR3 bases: TGTGCCACCAGTGGGTGGACGGACTACAATGAGCAGTTCTTC. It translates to CATSGWTDYNEQFF.

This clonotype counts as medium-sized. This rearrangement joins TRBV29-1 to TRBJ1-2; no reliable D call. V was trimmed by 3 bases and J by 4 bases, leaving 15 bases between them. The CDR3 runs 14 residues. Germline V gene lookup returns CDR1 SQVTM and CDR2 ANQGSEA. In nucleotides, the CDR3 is TGCAGCGTTGAGGGCGCCGGCTCCACCTATGGCTACACCTTC. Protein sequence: CSVEGAGSTYGYTF. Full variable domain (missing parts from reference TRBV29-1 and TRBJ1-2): SAVISQKPSRDICQRGTSLTIQCQVDSQVTMMFWYRQQPGQSLTLIATANQGSEATYESGFVIDKFPISRPNLTFSTLTVSNMSPEDSSIYLCSVEGAGSTYGYTFGSGTRLTVV.

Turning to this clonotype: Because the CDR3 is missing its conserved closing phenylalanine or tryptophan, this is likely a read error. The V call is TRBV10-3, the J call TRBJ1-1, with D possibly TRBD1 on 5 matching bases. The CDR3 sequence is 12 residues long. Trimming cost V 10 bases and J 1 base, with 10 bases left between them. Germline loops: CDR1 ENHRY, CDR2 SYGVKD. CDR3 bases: TGTGCCACAAAAACAGGGAACACTGAAGCTTTCTCT. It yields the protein CATKTGNTEAFS.

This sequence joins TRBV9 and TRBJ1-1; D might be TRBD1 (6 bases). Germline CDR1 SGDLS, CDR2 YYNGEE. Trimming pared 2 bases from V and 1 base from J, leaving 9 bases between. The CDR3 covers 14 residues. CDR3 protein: CASSVTGGNTEAFF. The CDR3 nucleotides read TGTGCCAGCAGCGTGACAGGAGGGAACACTGAAGCTTTCTTT.